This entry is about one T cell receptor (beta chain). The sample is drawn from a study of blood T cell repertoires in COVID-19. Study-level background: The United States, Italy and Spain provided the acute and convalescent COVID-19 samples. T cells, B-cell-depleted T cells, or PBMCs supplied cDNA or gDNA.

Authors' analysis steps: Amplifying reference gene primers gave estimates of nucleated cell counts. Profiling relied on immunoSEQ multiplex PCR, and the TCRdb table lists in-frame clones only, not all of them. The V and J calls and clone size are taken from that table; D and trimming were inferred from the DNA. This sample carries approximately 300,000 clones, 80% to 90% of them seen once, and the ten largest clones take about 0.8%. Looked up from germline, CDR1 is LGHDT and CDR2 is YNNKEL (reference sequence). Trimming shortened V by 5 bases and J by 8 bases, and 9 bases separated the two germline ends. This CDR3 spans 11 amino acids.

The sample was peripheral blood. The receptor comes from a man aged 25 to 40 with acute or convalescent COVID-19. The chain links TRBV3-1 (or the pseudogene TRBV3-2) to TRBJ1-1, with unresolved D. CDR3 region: CASSWEGEAFF. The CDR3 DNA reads TGTGCCAGCAGCTGGGAGGGAGAAGCTTTCTTT.